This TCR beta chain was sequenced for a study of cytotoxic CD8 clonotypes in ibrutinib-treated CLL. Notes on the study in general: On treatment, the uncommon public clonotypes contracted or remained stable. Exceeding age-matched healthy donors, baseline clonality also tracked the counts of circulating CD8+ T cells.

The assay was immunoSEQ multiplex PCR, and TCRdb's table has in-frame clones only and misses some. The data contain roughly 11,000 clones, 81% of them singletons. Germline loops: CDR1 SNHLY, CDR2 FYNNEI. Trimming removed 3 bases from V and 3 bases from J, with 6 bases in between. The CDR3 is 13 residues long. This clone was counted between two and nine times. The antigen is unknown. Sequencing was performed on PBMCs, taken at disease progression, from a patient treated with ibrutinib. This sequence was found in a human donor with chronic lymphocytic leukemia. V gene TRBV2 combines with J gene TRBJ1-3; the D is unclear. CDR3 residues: CASSDNLGNTIYF. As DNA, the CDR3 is TGTGCCAGCAGTGATAACCTTGGAAACACCATATATTTT.